This TCR beta chain was sequenced during a study of kidney transplant recipient with SARS-CoV-2 infection. Germline CDR1 is SGHVS and CDR2 is FNYEAQ. V was cut by 5 bases and J by 4 bases, with 23 bases left in between. This CDR3 comprises 17 residues. TCRdb passed the reads through MiXCR, listing each CDR3 protein once. The sample holds approximately 250,000 distinct CDR3 sequences, around 30% seen once. This clonotype came up many times. The genes are TRBV7-6 and TRBJ1-2; no reliable D call. This clonotype was sampled from a young adult male patient who had COVID-19 and was a kidney transplant recipient. The graft donor may have given rise to some T cells. The sample consisted of a blood sample, taken at baseline and on roughly day 120 from a kidney transplant recipient. The CDR3 is CASSTSCESRKTYGYTF. In nucleotides, the CDR3 is TGTGCCAGCAGCACATCGTGTGAATCTCGAAAGACCTATGGCTACACCTTC.